The clone carrying this TCR beta chain was detected only once. Its matching antigen is unknown. Trimming shortened V by 5 bases and J by 3 bases, and 20 bases separated the two germline ends. Per germline, CDR1 MDHEN and CDR2 SYDVKM. This CDR3 comprises 16 residues. Assay: immunoSEQ multiplex PCR; the TCRdb copy retains only in-frame clones and omits some. The repertoire holds 250,000 to 300,000 clones, with 85% to 95% as singletons. The data were taken from a study of T cell responses to AZD1222 COVID-19 vaccine. Some second doses came at about 4 weeks and others at about 12 weeks; these were pooled. Study-wide findings and caveats: Females outnumbered males among donors, who were mostly white British; clonal diversity was possibly underestimated. Researchers took repertoire samples only after the peak T cell response had come. The study found vaccine-associated CD4 TCRs spanning spike, dominant at 160-218 and 743-854.

This sequence was found in an adult who received the AZD1222 COVID-19 vaccine. J is TRBJ2-7 and V is TRBV28; a possible D gene is TRBD2 (5 bases). The sample here was peripheral blood, taken 28 days after the second AZD1222 dose. For the CDR3, the DNA is TGTGCCAGCAGTCGAGAGGGCGCAGGATCGGACTACGAGCAGTACTTC. Its protein is CASSREGAGSDYEQYF. Supplemented by reference TRBV28 and TRBJ2-7, the full variable domain reads DVKVTQSSRYLVKRTGEKVFLECVQDMDHENMFWYRQDPGLGLRLIYFSYDVKMKEKGDIPEGYSVSREKKERFSLILESASTNQTSMYLCASSREGAGSDYEQYFGPGTRLTVT.